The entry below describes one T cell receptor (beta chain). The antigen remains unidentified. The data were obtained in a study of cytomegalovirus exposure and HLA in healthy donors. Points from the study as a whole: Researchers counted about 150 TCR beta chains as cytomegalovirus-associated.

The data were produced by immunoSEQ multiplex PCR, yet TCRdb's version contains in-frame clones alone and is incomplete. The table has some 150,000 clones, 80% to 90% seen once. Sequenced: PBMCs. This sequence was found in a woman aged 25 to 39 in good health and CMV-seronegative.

The CDR3, as DNA: TGTGCCTGGAGTGAACTGAGGGTTGAAGCTTTCTTT. As protein: CAWSELRVEAFF. The V and J genes are TRBV30 and TRBJ1-1; no clear D gene. V was trimmed by 1 base and J by 7 bases, leaving 10 bases between them. The CDR3 is made up of 12 amino acids. Germline V lookup: CDR1 GTSNPN, CDR2 SVGIG (reference sequence).